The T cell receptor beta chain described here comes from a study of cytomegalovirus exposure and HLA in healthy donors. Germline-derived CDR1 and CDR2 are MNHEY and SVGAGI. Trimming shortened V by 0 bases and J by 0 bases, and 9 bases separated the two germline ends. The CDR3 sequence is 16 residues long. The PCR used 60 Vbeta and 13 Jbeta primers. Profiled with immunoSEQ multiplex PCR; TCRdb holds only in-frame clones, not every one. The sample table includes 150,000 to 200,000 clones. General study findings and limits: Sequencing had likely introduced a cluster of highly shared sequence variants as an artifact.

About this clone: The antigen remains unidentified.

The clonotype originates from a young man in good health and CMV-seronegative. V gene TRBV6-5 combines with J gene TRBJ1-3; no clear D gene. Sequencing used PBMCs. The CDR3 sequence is CASSYSPTASGNTIYF. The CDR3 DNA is TGTGCCAGCAGTTACTCCCCCACAGCCTCTGGAAACACCATATATTTT.